The subject of this entry is one TCR beta chain. The treatment denotes: some 20 received Ad26.COV2.S at low or high dose, single or two shots; about 5 received placebo; per-sample allocation not given. Following the first vaccine or placebo injection, samples were taken on day 63. Germline V gene sequence: CDR1 SGHRS, CDR2 YFSETQ. The ends were cut back, 0 bases at V and 5 bases at J, with 12 bases in the middle. The CDR3 spans 14 residues. This sample is part of a study of Ad26.COV2.S vaccination and SARS-CoV-2 variants. Clones were sequenced by immunoSEQ multiplex PCR, and TCRdb holds only the in-frame ones, with some missing. The sample yields approximately 240,000 clones, approximately 90% seen once.

This rearrangement joins TRBV5-1 to TRBJ2-7; D possibly matches TRBD1 or TRBD2 (6 bases each). The clonotype comes from a person between 18 and 65 years old who received the Ad26.COV2.S COVID-19 vaccine or a placebo. The sequenced sample was peripheral blood, obtained in a trial of Ad26.COV2.S vaccine versus placebo. The CDR3 region has the DNA TGCGCCAGCAGCTTGGTGGTCGGGGGCGACGAGCAGTACTTC. Its protein product is CASSLVVGGDEQYF.